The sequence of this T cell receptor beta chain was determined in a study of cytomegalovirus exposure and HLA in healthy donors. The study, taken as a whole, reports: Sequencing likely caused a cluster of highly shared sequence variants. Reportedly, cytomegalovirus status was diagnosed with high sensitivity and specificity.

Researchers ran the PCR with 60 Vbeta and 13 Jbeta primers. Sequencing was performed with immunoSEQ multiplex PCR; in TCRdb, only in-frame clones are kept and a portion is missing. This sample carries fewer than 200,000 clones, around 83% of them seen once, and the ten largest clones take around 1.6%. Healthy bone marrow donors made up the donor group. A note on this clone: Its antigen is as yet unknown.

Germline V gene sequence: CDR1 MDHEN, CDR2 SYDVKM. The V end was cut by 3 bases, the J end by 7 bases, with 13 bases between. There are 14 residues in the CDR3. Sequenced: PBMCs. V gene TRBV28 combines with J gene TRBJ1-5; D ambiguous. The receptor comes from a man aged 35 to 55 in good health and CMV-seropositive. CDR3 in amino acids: CASSLLAGFQPQHF. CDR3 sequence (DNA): TGTGCCAGCAGTTTGCTCGCAGGCTTCCAGCCCCAGCATTTT.